These T cell receptor beta chains were read from a single sample in a study of cytomegalovirus exposure and HLA in healthy donors. Only in-frame clones appear in the TCRdb table, and some are missing; sequencing was by immunoSEQ multiplex PCR. The profile shows about 160,000 clones, around 76% of them singletons. Material: PBMCs. These receptors all stem from a female donor in good health and CMV-seronegative. The conserved cysteine and the conserved F or W are not part of the CDR3 here. Each record gives: V gene, J gene, clone size, CDR3 protein. For some rows the clone size is stated as once, few or many, or as a class when expanded; others skip it.

V: TRBV5-4; J: TRBJ1-1; size: .; CDR3: ASSLELMNTEAF
V: TRBV27; J: TRBJ1-1; size: .; CDR3: ASGMDRNTEAF
V: TRBV5-1; J: .; size: .; CDR3: ASSLGLAGEDEQY
V: TRBV11-3; J: TRBJ2-2; size: .; CDR3: ASSPRFTGELF
V: TRBV28; J: TRBJ1-4; size: few; CDR3: ASSSGTGEVEKLF
V: TRBV7-2; J: TRBJ1-1; size: .; CDR3: ASSLQGAQGTEAF
V: TRBV18; J: TRBJ2-7; size: .; CDR3: ASSSGQGEQY
V: TRBV7-9; J: TRBJ1-2; size: .; CDR3: SSSIGQGRSYGYT
V: TRBV5-1; J: TRBJ2-1; size: few; CDR3: ASSSGLAGVSNNEQF
V: TRBV19; J: TRBJ2-4; size: .; CDR3: ASSPRVGIQY
V: TRBV29-1; J: TRBJ1-4; size: .; CDR3: SVEGDRGANEKLF
V: TRBV9; J: TRBJ1-2; size: .; CDR3: ASSVGTGGQSYGYT
V: TRBV2; J: TRBJ2-7; size: .; CDR3: ASTLREGYEQY
V: TRBV19; J: TRBJ1-1; size: .; CDR3: ASSPGTVNTEAF
V: TRBV7-9; J: TRBJ1-1; size: once; CDR3: ASSSWVGENTEAF
V: TRBV19; J: TRBJ2-3; size: .; CDR3: ASTGTSGGTSTDTQY
V: TRBV5-1; J: TRBJ2-2; size: .; CDR3: ASSLGGQGPPAELF
V: TRBV7-3; J: TRBJ2-1; size: .; CDR3: ASSTTSGAYNEQF
V: TRBV11-3; J: TRBJ2-3; size: .; CDR3: ASSLGGRGDTQY
V: TRBV19; J: TRBJ2-2; size: .; CDR3: ASHHRGLTGELF
V: TRBV5-4; J: TRBJ2-1; size: .; CDR3: ASSLASGRNDNEQF
V: TRBV30; J: TRBJ1-3; size: few; CDR3: AFPTGGDTIY
V: TRBV30; J: TRBJ2-1; size: .; CDR3: AWSGPTSGRVNEQF
V: TRBV19; J: TRBJ2-3; size: once; CDR3: ASSPLAGLYTQY
V: TRBV19; J: TRBJ2-5; size: .; CDR3: ASSITPEDGETQY
V: TRBV13; J: TRBJ2-4; size: few; CDR3: ATQPKLAFKNIQY
V: TRBV9; J: TRBJ2-7; size: .; CDR3: ASSVGQGTYEQY
V: TRBV5-1; J: TRBJ1-1; size: .; CDR3: ASSLGDTVGTEAF
V: TRBV7-2; J: TRBJ1-2; size: .; CDR3: ASSLARDREYGYT
V: TRBV2; J: TRBJ1-5; size: few; CDR3: ASSLLSTDNSNQPQH
V: TRBV7-2; J: TRBJ1-4; size: .; CDR3: ASSLVTGRTNEKLF
V: TRBV6-5; J: TRBJ2-1; size: .; CDR3: ASSYSGGSNEQF
V: TRBV5-5; J: TRBJ1-5; size: .; CDR3: ASSYRGLTNQPQH
V: TRBV5-6; J: TRBJ1-6; size: .; CDR3: ASSLDYRQESPLH
V: TRBV5-1; J: TRBJ1-1; size: .; CDR3: ASNLGGAPTEAF